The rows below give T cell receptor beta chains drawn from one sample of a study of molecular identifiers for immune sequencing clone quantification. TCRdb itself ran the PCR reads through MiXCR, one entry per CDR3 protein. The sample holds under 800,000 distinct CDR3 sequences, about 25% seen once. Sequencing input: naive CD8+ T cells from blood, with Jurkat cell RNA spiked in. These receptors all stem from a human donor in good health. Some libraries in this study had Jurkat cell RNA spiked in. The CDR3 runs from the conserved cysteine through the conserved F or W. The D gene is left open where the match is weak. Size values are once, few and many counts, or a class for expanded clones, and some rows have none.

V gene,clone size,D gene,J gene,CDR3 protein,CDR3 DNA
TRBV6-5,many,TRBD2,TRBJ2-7,CASSYRGGSYEQYF,TGTGCCAGCAGCTATCGGGGGGGATCCTACGAGCAGTACTTC
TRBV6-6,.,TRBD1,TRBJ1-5,CASSDYGTVRDQPQHF,TGTGCCAGCAGTGACTATGGGACAGTTAGAGATCAGCCCCAGCATTTT
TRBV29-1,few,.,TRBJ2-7,CSVEILGRSYEQYF,TGCAGCGTTGAAATTCTTGGGAGGTCCTACGAGCAGTACTTC
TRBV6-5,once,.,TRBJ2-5,CAGSSSEGTQYF,TGTGCCGGCTCCTCCTCAGAGGGAACCCAGTACTTC
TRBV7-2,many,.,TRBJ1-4,CASSLRYDEKLFF,TGTGCCAGCAGCTTGCGTTATGATGAAAAACTGTTTTTT
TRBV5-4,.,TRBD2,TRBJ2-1,CASSWGTSVHNEQFF,TGTGCCAGCAGCTGGGGGACTAGCGTCCACAATGAGCAGTTCTTC
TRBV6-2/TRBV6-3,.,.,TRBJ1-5,CASRGKGRLGNQPQHF,TGTGCCAGCAGGGGGAAGGGGCGTCTAGGCAATCAGCCCCAGCATTTT
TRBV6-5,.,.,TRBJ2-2,CASDTGPNTGELFF,TGTGCCAGCGATACCGGGCCCAACACCGGGGAGCTGTTTTTT
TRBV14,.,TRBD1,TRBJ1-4,CASSQDYAGGNNEKLFF,TGTGCCAGCAGCCAAGATTATGCAGGGGGGAATAATGAAAAACTGTTTTTT
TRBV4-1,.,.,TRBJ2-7,CASSQEPGGGYAPYF,TGCGCCAGCAGCCAAGAGCCAGGGGGAGGGTACGCGCCGTACTTC
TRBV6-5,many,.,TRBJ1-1,CASSYGQGLNTEAFF,TGTGCCAGCAGTTATGGGCAGGGATTGAACACTGAAGCTTTCTTT
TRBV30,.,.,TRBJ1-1,CAGKTGLYTEAFF,TGTGCCGGGAAAACAGGTCTTTACACTGAAGCTTTCTTT
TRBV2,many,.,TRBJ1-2,CASKQDYGYTF,TGTGCCAGCAAACAGGATTATGGCTACACCTTC
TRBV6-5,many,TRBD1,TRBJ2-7,CASRPGQGTYEQYF,TGTGCCAGCAGACCGGGACAGGGGACCTACGAGCAGTACTTC
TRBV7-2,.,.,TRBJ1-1,CASSAPGAASWYTEAFF,TGTGCCAGCAGCGCCCCGGGAGCGGCATCTTGGTACACTGAAGCTTTCTTT
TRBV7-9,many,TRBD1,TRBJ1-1,CASSLSSQGAGTEAFF,TGTGCCAGCAGCCTATCGTCTCAGGGGGCCGGCACTGAAGCTTTCTTT
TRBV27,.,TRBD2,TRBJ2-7,CASSLSGSGSVEQYF,TGTGCCAGCAGTCTCTCGGGTAGCGGGAGTGTCGAGCAGTACTTC
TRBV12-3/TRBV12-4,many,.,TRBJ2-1,CASSRDTYNEQFF,TGTGCCAGCAGTCGGGACACCTACAATGAGCAGTTCTTC
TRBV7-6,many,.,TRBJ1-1,CASSLGEGGAEAFF,TGTGCCAGCAGCTTAGGGGAAGGGGGGGCTGAAGCTTTCTTT
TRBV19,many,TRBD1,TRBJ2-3,CATTVRTGSTDTQYF,TGTGCCACAACTGTGAGGACAGGGAGCACAGATACGCAGTATTTT
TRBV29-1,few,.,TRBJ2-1,CSSPTGYYNEQFF,TGCAGTTCTCCTACAGGGTATTACAATGAGCAGTTCTTC
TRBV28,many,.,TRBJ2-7,CASSFTGFSYEQYF,TGTGCCAGCAGTTTTACAGGGTTCTCCTACGAGCAGTACTTC
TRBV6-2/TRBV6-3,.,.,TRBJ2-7,CASSSSGDGPTYEQYF,.
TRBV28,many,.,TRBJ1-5,CASSIGFRASPYSNQPQHF,TGTGCCAGCAGCATTGGGTTCAGGGCGAGCCCCTATAGCAATCAGCCCCAGCATTTT
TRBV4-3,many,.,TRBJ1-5,CASSQDRSPNQPQHF,TGCGCCAGCAGCCAAGACAGGAGCCCTAATCAGCCCCAGCATTTT
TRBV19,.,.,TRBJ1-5,CASSFALSGISNQPQHF,TGTGCCAGTAGTTTCGCCCTTTCGGGGATTAGCAATCAGCCCCAGCATTTT
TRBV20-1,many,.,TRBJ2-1,CSAFGYSYNEQFF,TGCAGTGCCTTCGGATACTCCTACAATGAGCAGTTCTTC
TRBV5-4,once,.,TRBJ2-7,CASSLGWGTYEQYF,TGTGCCAGCAGCTTGGGGTGGGGAACCTACGAGCAGTACTTC
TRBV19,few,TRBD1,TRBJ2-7,CATGTGGPYEQYF,TGTGCCACTGGGACAGGGGGCCCCTACGAGCAGTACTTC
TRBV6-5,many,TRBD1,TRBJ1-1,CASTPATGGEGAFF,TGTGCCAGCACCCCCGCAACAGGGGGCGAGGGAGCTTTCTTT
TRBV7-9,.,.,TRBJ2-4,CASSPLLVEEAKNIQYF,TGTGCCAGCAGCCCGTTGTTAGTAGAGGAGGCCAAAAACATTCAGTACTTC
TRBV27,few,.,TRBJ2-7,CASSPIGGHQSYEQYF,TGTGCCAGCAGTCCTATTGGAGGACACCAATCCTACGAGCAGTACTTC
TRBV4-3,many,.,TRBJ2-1,CASSPTFYNEQFF,TGCGCCAGCAGCCCGACATTCTACAATGAGCAGTTCTTC
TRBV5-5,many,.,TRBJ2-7,CASSLNSREFYEQYF,TGTGCCAGCAGCTTGAATTCCCGGGAGTTCTACGAGCAGTACTTC
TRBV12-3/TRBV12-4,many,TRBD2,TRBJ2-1,CASRPGLAGGLKYNEQFF,TGTGCCAGCAGGCCGGGACTAGCGGGAGGGCTGAAGTACAATGAGCAGTTCTTC
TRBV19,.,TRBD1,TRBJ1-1,CASTPGQGNTEAFF,TGTGCCAGTACCCCGGGACAGGGAAACACTGAAGCTTTCTTT
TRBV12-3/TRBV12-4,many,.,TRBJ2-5,CASSSYLTSQETQYF,TGTGCCAGCAGTTCATACTTGACCAGCCAAGAGACCCAGTACTTC
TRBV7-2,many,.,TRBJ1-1,CASSYEGPGVGTEAFF,TGTGCCAGCAGCTACGAAGGGCCGGGGGTAGGGACTGAAGCTTTCTTT